This T cell receptor (beta chain) was observed in a study of T cells after yellow fever vaccination. Study at large: Researchers used SMART-Seq v4 Ultra Low Input to prepare fractions that had low cell numbers. Study results and caveats: The study noted that FACS-sorted repertoires could contain abundant clonotypes contaminating from the bulk population. Most primary-vaccination clones reappeared after the booster (just under 98% CD4, roughly 90% CD8).

The study made its TCR cDNA through 5'RACE template switching. That step introduced a universal primer site along with UMIs. TCRdb called the 5' RACE reads again in MiXCR, with one record for every CDR3 protein. This sample has 95,000 to 150,000 distinct CDR3 sequences, with 15% found just once. CDR3 length: 13 residues. The ends were cut back, 6 bases at V and 2 bases at J, with 10 bases in the middle. Germline loops: CDR1 MNHEY, CDR2 SVGAGI. With respect to this clonotype: Antigen specificity is unknown.

The clonotype was recovered from a man in his late teens or twenties who received the YFV17D yellow fever vaccine. The chain joins TRBV6-5 to TRBJ1-1; tentatively, D is TRBD1 (5 bases). Sequenced material: CD8+ T cells sorted from PBMCs, taken 5 days after the yellow fever booster vaccination. This CDR3 reads CASRRGGNTEAFF. As DNA, the CDR3 is TGTGCCAGCAGGCGGGGGGGTAACACTGAAGCTTTCTTT.